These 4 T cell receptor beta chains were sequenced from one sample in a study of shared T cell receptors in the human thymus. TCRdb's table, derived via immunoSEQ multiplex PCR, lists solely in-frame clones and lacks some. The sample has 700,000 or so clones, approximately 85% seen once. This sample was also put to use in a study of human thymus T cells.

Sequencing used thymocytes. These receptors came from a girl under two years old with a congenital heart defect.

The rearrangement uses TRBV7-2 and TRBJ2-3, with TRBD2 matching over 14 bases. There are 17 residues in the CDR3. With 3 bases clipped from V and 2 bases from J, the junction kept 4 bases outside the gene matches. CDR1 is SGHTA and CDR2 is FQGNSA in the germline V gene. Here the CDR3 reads CASSLGLAGAFTDTQYF. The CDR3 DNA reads TGTGCCAGCAGCTTGGGACTAGCGGGGGCTTTCACAGATACGCAGTATTTT.

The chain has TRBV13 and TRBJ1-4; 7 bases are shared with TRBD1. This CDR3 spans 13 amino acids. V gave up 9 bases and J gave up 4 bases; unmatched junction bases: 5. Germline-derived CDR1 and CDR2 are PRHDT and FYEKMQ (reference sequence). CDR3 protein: CARRGPGNEKLFF. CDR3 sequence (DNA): TGTGCCAGGAGGGGGCCGGGTAATGAAAAACTGTTTTTT.

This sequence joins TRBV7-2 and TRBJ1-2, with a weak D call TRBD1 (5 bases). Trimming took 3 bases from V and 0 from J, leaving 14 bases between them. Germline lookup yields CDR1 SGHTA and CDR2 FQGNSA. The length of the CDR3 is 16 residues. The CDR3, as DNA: TGTGCCAGCAGCTTCCCAGGGCCATGGGCTAACTATGGCTACACCTTC. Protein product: CASSFPGPWANYGYTF.

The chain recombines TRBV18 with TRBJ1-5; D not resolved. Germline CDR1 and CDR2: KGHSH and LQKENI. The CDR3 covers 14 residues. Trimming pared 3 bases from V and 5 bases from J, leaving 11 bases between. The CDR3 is CASSPYDRDQPQHF. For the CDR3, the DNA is TGTGCCAGCTCACCGTATGACCGGGATCAGCCCCAGCATTTT.